The present T cell receptor beta chain was sequenced within a study of radiotherapy plus CTLA-4 blockade in lung cancer listed by TCRdb under 2018. Some background on the complete study: Among the enrolled patients, approximately 17% had an objective response, and 31% reached disease control.

Broad study findings and their caveats: After treatment with radiotherapy and ipilimumab, TCR clones that originated in tumors expanded in peripheral blood. Early dynamic changes in blood T cell clones, together with increased serum interferon-beta after radiation, were reported as the strongest predictors of response.

Library prep was done by the immunoSEQ multiplex PCR assay. This is the immuneACCESS table as TCRdb keeps it, with only in-frame sequences that have V and J called. A part of the clones is gone; compared with another copy, unresolved V genes explain less than half, and the rest is unexplained. The sample includes roughly 100,000 clones, with roughly four fifths observed a single time. The top ten hold roughly 3.5% of the sample. The study tested focal radiation therapy combined with CTLA-4 blockade (ipilimumab) in patients with chemo-refractory metastatic non-small-cell lung cancer. About this clone itself: The target of this receptor is not known. No much larger clone exists at a distance of one base, and base qualities are not known.

Sequences MNHEY (CDR1) and SVGAGI (CDR2) are obtained from the germline V gene. Here V drops 5 bases and J drops 7 bases, and the junction holds 8 bases not matched to any gene. From cysteine to phenylalanine, the CDR3 is 14 amino acids long. The sequence is cut down to CDR3 DNA, 42 bases in frame from base 1. The source was peripheral blood, collected from a patient treated with radiotherapy plus ipilimumab. The chain couples TRBV6-5 to TRBJ1-2, with 9 bases in between that match TRBD1. The source is a human donor with non-small cell lung cancer who had a partial response to radiotherapy plus ipilimumab. The CDR3 reads as follows: CASSKQGAKGGYTF. DNA sequence: TGTGCCAGCAGTAAACAGGGGGCAAAGGGTGGCTACACCTTC.